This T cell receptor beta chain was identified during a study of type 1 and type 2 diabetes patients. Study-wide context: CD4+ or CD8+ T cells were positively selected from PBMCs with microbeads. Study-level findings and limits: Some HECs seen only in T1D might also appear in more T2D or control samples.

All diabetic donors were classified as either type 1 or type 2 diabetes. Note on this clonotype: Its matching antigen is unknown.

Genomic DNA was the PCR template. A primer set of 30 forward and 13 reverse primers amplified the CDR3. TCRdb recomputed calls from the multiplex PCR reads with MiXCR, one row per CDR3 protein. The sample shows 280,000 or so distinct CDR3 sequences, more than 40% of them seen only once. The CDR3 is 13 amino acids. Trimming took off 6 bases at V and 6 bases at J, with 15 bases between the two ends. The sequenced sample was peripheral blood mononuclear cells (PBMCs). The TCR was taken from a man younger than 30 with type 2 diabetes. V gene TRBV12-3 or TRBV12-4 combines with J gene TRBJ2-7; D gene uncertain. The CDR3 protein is CASSLGATGEQYF. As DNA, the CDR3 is TGTGCCAGCAGCTTGGGTGCGACGGGCGAGCAGTACTTC.